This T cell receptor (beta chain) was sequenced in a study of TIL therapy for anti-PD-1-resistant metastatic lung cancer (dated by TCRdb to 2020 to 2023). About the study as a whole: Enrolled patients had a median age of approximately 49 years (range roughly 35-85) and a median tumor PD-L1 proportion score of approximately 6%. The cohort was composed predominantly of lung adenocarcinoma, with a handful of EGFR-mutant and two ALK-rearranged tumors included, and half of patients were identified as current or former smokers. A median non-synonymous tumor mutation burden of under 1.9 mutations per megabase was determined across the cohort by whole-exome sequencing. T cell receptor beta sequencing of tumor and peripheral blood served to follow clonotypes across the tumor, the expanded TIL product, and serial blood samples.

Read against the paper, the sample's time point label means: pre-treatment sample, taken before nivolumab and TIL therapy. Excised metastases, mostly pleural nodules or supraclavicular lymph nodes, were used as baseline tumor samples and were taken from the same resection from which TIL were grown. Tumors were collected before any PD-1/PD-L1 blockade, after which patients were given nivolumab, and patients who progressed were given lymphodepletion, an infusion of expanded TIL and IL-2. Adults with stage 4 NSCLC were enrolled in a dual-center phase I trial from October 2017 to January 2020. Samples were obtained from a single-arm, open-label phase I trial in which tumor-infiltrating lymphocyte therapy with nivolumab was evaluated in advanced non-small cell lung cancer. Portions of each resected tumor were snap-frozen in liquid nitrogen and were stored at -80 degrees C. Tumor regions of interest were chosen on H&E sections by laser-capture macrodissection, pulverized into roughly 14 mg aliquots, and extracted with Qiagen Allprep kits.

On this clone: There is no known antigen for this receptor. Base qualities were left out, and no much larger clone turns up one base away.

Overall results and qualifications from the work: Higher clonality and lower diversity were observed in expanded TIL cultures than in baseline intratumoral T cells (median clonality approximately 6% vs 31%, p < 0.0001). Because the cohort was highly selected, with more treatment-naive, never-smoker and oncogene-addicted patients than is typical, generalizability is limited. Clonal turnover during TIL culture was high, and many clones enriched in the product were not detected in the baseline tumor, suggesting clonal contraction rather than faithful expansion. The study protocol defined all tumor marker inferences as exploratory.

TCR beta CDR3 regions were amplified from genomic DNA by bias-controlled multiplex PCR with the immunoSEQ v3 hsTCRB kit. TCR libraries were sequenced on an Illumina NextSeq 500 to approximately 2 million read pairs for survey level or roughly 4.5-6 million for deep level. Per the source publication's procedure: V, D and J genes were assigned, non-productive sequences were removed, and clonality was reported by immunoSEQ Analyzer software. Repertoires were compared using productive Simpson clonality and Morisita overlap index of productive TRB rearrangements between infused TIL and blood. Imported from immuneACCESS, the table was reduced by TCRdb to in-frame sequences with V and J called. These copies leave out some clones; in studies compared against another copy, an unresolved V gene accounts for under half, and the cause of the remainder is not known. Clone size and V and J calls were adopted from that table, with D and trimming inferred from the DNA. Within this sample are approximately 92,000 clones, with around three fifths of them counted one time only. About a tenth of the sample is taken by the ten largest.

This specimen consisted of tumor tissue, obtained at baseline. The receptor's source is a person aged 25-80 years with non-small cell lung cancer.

The sequenced DNA: TGTGCCACCAATCCCGGCAGGGACGGTTCCTACGAGCAGTACTTC. Protein translation: CATNPGRDGSYEQYF. This chain is built from TRBV18 and TRBJ2-7; the D call could be TRBD1 or TRBD2, with each sharing 5 bases. The CDR3 covers 15 residues, taking in both the cysteine and the phenylalanine. Solely the CDR3 DNA is kept, with 45 bases framed from the first base. The germline V gene yields KGHSH for CDR1 and LQKENI for CDR2. Deletion took 10 bases off V and 1 base off J, with a span of 20 bases between the germline ends.